This T cell receptor (beta chain) was found in a study of shared clonotypes between healthy human individuals. The method was immunoSEQ multiplex PCR; TCRdb's version includes in-frame clones alone and lacks a portion of them. The sample has over a million clones, 70% to 80% seen once; the top ten hold 0.61%. The CDR3 has 15 amino acids. The germline V gene encodes CDR1 MNHNY and CDR2 SVGAGI (reference sequence). Worth noting for this clone: This sequence is one base from a far larger clone and is likely a read error.

The sample taken for sequencing was memory CD4+ T cells from PBMCs. The subset was: CD45RA-negative fraction. This TCR was recovered from a man aged 18 to 35 in good health. Some clones in this sample may be carry-over from other donors' samples. This chain links TRBV6-6 with TRBJ1-4; D might be TRBD1 (5 bases). CDR3 region: CDSSYSEFGGEKLFF. CDR3 in DNA: TGTGACAGCAGTTACTCGGAATTTGGGGGAGAAAAACTGTTTTTT.